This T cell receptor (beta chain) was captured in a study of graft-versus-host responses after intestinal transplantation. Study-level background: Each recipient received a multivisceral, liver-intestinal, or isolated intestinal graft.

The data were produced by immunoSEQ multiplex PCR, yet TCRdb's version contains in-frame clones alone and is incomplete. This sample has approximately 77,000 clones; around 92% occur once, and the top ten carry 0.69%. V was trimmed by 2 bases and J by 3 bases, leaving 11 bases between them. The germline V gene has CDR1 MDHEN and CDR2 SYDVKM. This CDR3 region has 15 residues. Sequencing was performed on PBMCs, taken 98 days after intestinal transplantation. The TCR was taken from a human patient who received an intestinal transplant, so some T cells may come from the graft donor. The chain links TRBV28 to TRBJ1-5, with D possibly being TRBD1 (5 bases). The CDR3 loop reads CASSLKGQLNQPQHF. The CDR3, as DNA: TGTGCCAGCAGTTTAAAAGGACAACTCAATCAGCCCCAGCATTTT.